The entry below describes one T cell receptor beta chain. Its antigen is unknown. Assay used: immunoSEQ multiplex PCR; TCRdb lists only in-frame clones, some missing. The sample yields 130,000 or so clones, 92% seen once. This entry comes from a study of T cell responses to AZD1222 COVID-19 vaccine. Background on the study: Pooling was applied to second doses at about 4 or about 12 weeks. Study-level findings and limits: Donor demographics were predominantly white British with a female majority; clonal diversity may be underestimated.

Germline V lookup: CDR1 MDHEN, CDR2 SYDVKM. This CDR3 region has 11 residues. Trimming stripped 6 bases from V and 6 bases from J, with 6 bases between. The TCR was taken from an adult in good health. The sequencing used peripheral blood, collected on day 0 of AZD1222 vaccination. The rearrangement uses TRBV28 and TRBJ1-5; D is ambiguous. CDR3 coding DNA: TGTGCCAGCAGCACGACTCAGCCCCAGCATTTT. Translating it yields CASSTTQPQHF.